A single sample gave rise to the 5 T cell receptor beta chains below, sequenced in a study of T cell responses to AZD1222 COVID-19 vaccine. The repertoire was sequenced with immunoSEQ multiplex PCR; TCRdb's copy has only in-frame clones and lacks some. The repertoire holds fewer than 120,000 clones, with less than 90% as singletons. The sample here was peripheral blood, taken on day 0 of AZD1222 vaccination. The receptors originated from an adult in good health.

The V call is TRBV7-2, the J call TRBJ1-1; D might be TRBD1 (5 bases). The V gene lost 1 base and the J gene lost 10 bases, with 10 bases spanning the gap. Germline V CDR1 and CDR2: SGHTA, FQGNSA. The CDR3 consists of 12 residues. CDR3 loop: CASSLDRGGAFF. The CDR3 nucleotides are TGTGCCAGCAGCTTAGACCGGGGGGGAGCTTTCTTT.

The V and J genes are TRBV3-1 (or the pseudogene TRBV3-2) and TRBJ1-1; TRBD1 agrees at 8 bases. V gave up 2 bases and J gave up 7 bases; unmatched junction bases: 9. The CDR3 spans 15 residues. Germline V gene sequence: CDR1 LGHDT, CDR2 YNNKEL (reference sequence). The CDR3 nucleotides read TGTGCCAGCAGCCAACTACGGACAGGGAACGGTGAAGCTTTCTTT. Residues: CASSQLRTGNGEAFF.

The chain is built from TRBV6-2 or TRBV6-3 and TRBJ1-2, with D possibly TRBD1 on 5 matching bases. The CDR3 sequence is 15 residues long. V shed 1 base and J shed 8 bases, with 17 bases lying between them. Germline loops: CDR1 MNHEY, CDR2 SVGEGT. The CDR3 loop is CASSYYRRAMEGYTF. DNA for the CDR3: TGTGCCAGCAGTTACTATCGCAGGGCGATGGAAGGCTACACCTTC.

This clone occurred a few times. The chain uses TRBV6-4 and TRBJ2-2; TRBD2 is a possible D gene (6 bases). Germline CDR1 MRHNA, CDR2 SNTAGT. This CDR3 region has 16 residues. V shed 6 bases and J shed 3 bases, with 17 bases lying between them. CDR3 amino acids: CASRTAGPGHTGELFF. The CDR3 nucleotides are TGTGCCAGCAGGACGGCGGGACCCGGGCACACCGGGGAGCTGTTTTTT.

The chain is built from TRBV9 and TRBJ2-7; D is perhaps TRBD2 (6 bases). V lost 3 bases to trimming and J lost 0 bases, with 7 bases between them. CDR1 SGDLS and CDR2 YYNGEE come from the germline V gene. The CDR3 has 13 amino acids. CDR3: CASSAGVSYEQYF. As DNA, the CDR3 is TGTGCCAGCAGCGCGGGGGTCTCCTACGAGCAGTACTTC.